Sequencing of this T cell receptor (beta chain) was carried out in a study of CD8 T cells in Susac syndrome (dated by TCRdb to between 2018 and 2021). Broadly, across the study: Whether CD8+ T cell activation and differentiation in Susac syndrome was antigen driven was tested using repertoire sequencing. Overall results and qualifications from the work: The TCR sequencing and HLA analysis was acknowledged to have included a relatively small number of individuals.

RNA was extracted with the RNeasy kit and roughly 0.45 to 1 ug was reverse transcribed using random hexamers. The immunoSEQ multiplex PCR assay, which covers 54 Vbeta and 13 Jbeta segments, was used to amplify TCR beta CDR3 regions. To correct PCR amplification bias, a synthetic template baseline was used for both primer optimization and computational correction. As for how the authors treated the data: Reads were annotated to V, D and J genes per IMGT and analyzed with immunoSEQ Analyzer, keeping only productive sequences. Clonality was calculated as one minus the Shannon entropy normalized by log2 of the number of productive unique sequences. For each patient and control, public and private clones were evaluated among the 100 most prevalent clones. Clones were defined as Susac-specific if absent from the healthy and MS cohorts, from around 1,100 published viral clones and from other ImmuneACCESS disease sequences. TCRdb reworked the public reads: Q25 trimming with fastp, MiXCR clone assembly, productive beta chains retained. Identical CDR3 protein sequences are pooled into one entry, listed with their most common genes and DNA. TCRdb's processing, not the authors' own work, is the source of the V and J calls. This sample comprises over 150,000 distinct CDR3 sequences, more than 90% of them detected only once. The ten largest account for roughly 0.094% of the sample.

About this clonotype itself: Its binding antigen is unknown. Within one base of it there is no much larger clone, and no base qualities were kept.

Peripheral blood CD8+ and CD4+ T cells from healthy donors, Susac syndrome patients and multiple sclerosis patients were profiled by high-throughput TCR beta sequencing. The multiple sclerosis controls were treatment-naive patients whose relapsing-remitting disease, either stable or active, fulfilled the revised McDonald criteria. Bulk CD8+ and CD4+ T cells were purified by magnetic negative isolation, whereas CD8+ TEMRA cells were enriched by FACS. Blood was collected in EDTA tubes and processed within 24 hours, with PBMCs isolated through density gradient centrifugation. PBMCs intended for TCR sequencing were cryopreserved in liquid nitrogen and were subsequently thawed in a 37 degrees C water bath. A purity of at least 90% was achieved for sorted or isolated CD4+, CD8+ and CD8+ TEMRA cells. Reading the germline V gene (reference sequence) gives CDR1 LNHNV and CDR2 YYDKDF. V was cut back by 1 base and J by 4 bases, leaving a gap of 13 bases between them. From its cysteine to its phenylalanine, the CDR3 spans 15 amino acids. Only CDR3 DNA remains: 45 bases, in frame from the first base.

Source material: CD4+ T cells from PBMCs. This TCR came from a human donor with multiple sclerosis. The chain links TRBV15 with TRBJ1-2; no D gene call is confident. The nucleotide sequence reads TGTGCCACCAGCAGAGTGTACATGACGTTCTATGGCTACACCTTC. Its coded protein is CATSRVYMTFYGYTF.